The 15 T cell receptor beta chains given below trace back to one sample, sequenced in a study of cytomegalovirus exposure and HLA in healthy donors. A multiplex PCR was run with 60 Vbeta primers and 13 Jbeta primers. Profiled with immunoSEQ multiplex PCR; TCRdb holds only in-frame clones, not every one. Recorded for this sample: about 67,000 clones. Sequencing used PBMCs. Receptors were obtained from a woman aged 25 to 39 in good health and CMV-seronegative.

V gene TRBV6-5 combines with J gene TRBJ2-1, with D perhaps TRBD2 (7 bases). Deletions cut 1 base from V and 1 base from J, with 11 bases between. This CDR3 spans 16 amino acids. The V gene's germline CDR1 is MNHEY and CDR2 SVGAGI. CDR3 nucleotide sequence: TGTGCCAGCAGTTACTGGGGGGGGGCATCCTACAATGAGCAGTTCTTC. It codes for CASSYWGGASYNEQFF.

The V gene is TRBV12-2, the J gene TRBJ1-1; the table's TRBD1 call for D was not verified on the DNA. TRBV12-2 is designated a pseudogene. The CDR3 length is 15 residues. The CDR3 nucleotides read TGTGCAAGTCGCTTGGCGACAACCATCAACACTGAAGCTTTCTTT. This encodes CASRLATTINTEAFF.

The CDR3 protein is CASSLGAGSSYEQYF. For the CDR3, the DNA is TGTGCCAGCAGCTTAGGGGCGGGGAGCTCCTACGAGCAGTACTTC. The genes are TRBV5-4 and TRBJ2-7; TRBD2 is a possible D gene (6 bases). Germline V gene data show CDR1 as SGHNT and CDR2 as YYREEE (reference sequence). There are 15 residues in the CDR3. Trimming stripped 2 bases from V and 0 bases from J, with 12 bases between. The full variable domain, in which reference TRBV5-4 and TRBJ2-7 provide the parts outside the CDR3, is ETGVTQSPTHLIKTRGQQVTLRCSSQSGHNTVSWYQQALGQGPQFIFQYYREEENGRGNFPPRFSGLQFPNYSSELNVNALELDDSALYLCASSLGAGSSYEQYFGPGTRLTVT.

In DNA form, the CDR3 reads TGTGCCAGCAGTCCCTACGTGACCGGGGAGCTGTTTTTT. Its translation is CASSPYVTGELFF. The chain couples TRBV6-1 to TRBJ2-2; D gene unclear. The CDR3 is 13 residues long. Trimming pared 5 bases from V and 5 bases from J, leaving 9 bases between. CDR1 is MNHNS, CDR2 SASEGT, per germline.

The chain is built from TRBV28 and TRBJ2-7, with D tentatively TRBD2 (6 bases). V lost 5 bases and J 4 bases, leaving 12 bases between the germline ends. CDR1 is MDHEN and CDR2 is SYDVKM in the germline V gene. CDR3 length: 13 amino acids. The CDR3: CASSPGGRYEQYF. DNA of the CDR3: TGTGCCAGCAGTCCTGGGGGGAGGTACGAGCAGTACTTC.

The rearrangement links TRBV11-2 to TRBJ2-1, with TRBD2 identical over 11 bases. The CDR3 has 16 amino acids. The germline CDR1 and CDR2 sequences are SGHAT and FQNNGV. The junction had 9 bases not matched to a gene; V was cut back by 6 bases and J by 5 bases. The CDR3 loop reads CASRQLAGGEDNEQFF. DNA of the CDR3: TGTGCCAGCAGACAATTAGCGGGGGGGGAAGACAATGAGCAGTTCTTC.

The chain is built from TRBV29-1 and TRBJ2-3; TRBD2 matches at 14 bases. The CDR3 has 16 amino acids. With V trimmed by 6 bases and J by 3 bases, 8 bases remained unmatched. CDR1 and CDR2 (germline): SQVTM, ANQGSEA. DNA of the CDR3: TGCAGCGTCGCCTCGGGACTAGCGGGAGTAACAGATACGCAGTATTTT. Translating gives CSVASGLAGVTDTQYF.

The gene calls are TRBV30 and TRBJ1-5; D uncertain. The germline gives CDR1 GTSNPN, CDR2 SVGIG (reference sequence). This CDR3 contains 15 residues. V dropped 5 bases and J dropped 2 bases, with 16 bases sitting between them. The CDR3, as DNA: TGTGCCTGGGATTTAGGTGGAGGAGGCAATCAGCCCCAGCATTTT. Translated, it gives CAWDLGGGGNQPQHF.

This chain joins TRBV4-2 and TRBJ1-6; TRBD1 agrees at 7 bases. Per the germline V gene, CDR1 is LGHNA and CDR2 is YNFKEQ. The V segment lost 4 bases and the J segment 4 bases; nucleotides outside the gene matches: 7. This CDR3 has 16 residues. This chain's CDR3 is CASSPTGEVYNSPLHF. In DNA form, the CDR3 reads TGTGCCAGCAGCCCAACAGGGGAGGTTTATAATTCACCCCTCCACTTT.

The chain employs TRBV10-3 and TRBJ2-1; 8 bases align to TRBD2. V shed 4 bases, J shed 10 bases, and the junction held 3 bases outside the gene matches. This CDR3 has 12 residues. Germline V gives CDR1 ENHRY, CDR2 SYGVKD. CDR3 bases: TGTGCCATCAGTGGTGGCGGGGGGGAGCAGTTCTTC. It encodes CAISGGGGEQFF.

The gene calls are TRBV30 and TRBJ2-1, with 7 bases matching TRBD1. Germline assignment: CDR1 GTSNPN and CDR2 SVGIG (reference sequence). The CDR3 extends over 13 amino acids. Germline trimming cut 8 bases from V and 5 bases from J; bases unmatched to any gene: 9. Here the CDR3 DNA reads TGTGCCACAACGCACAGGGGCGACAATGAGCAGTTCTTC. The encoded protein is CATTHRGDNEQFF.

The chain couples TRBV19 to TRBJ2-1; 10 bases agree with TRBD1. Germline loops: CDR1 LNHDA, CDR2 SQIVND (reference sequence). CDR3 length: 17 residues. The J segment lost 4 bases and the V segment lost 8 bases, leaving 14 bases of the junction unmatched. The CDR3 DNA sequence: TGTGCCAGTCGATTAGGAACCGGGACAGGGGTTTACAATGAGCAGTTCTTC. Translated: CASRLGTGTGVYNEQFF.

This CDR3 reads CASSAPGRLAKNIQYF. DNA for the CDR3: TGTGCCAGCAGCGCCCCCGGGAGACTAGCCAAAAACATTCAGTACTTC. J is TRBJ2-4 and V is TRBV21-1; the table assigns TRBD2, which was not confirmed against the DNA. TRBV21-1 is described as a pseudogene. The CDR3 consists of 16 residues.

The chain combines TRBV11-1 with TRBJ2-5; possibly TRBD1 for D (6 bases). Germline-derived CDR1 and CDR2 are SGHAT and FQDESV (reference sequence). Trimming removed 2 bases at V and 7 bases at J, with 14 bases between. The CDR3 spans 14 residues. The CDR3 spells CASSLTQGRLTQYF. Here the CDR3 DNA reads TGTGCCAGCAGCTTAACACAGGGTCGTCTGACCCAGTACTTC. The whole variable domain, filled in from reference TRBV11-1 and TRBJ2-5, reads EAEVAQSPRYKITEKSQAVAFWCDPISGHATLYWYRQILGQGPELLVQFQDESVVDDSQLPKDRFSAERLKGVDSTLKIQPAELGDSAMYLCASSLTQGRLTQYFGPGTRLLVL.

This sequence joins TRBV9 and TRBJ2-2; a possible D gene is TRBD1 (5 bases). The CDR3 runs 13 residues. The germline V gene has CDR1 SGDLS and CDR2 YYNGEE. V gave up 9 bases and J gave up 5 bases, with 14 bases separating them. As DNA, the CDR3 is TGTGCCACGCAGAGTCAGGGAACCGGGGAGCTGTTTTTT. This sequence encodes CATQSQGTGELFF.